The rows below give T cell receptor beta chains drawn from one sample of a study of T cell responses to AZD1222 COVID-19 vaccine. Measured with immunoSEQ multiplex PCR; TCRdb has only the in-frame clones, and not every one. The data show more than 150,000 clones, just under 90% seen once. The sequenced sample was peripheral blood, obtained on day 0 of AZD1222 vaccination. The source of these receptors is an adult in good health. CDR3s include the opening cysteine and the closing phenylalanine or tryptophan. The D gene is left open where the match is weak. Size is omitted from some rows. Given values are once, few, many or a class for expanded clones.

TRBJ1-1	TRBD1	-	TRBV28	TGTGCCAGCAGAAACAAGGGACAGAGTAACACTGAAGCTTTCTTT	CASRNKGQSNTEAFF
TRBJ1-2	TRBD1	-	TRBV3-1/TRBV3-2	TGTGCCAGCAGCCTAGGGACAGGGAACTATGGCTACACCTTC	CASSLGTGNYGYTF
TRBJ2-1	TRBD2	-	TRBV3-1/TRBV3-2	TGTGCCAGCAGCATCTCGACTAGCGGGGGGGCCGGTGAGCAGTTCTTC	CASSISTSGGAGEQFF
TRBJ2-3	-	-	TRBV5-1	TGCGCCAGCAGACCGGGACGTAACACAGATACGCAGTATTTT	CASRPGRNTDTQYF
TRBJ1-3	-	-	TRBV4-2	TGTGCCAGCAGCCAAGATCGCTTCAGGAACTCTGGAAACACCATATATTTT	CASSQDRFRNSGNTIYF
TRBJ2-7	-	once	TRBV18	TGTGCCAGCTCAGAACAGGCGAGGGTCGACGAGCAGTACTTC	CASSEQARVDEQYF
TRBJ2-7	-	once	TRBV18	TGTGCCAGCTCCGGCATCCATGACGAGCAGTACTTC	CASSGIHDEQYF
TRBJ1-3	-	-	TRBV7-9	TGTGCCAGCAGCTCCGGGTTTGAGGAGTTT	CASSSGFEEF
TRBJ2-3	TRBD1	-	TRBV11-2	TGTGCCAGCAGCTCCCGGGACAGAGAGCCAGATACGCAGTATTTT	CASSSRDREPDTQYF
TRBJ2-5	-	once	TRBV5-6	TGTGCCAGCAGTCTCGACCGCTCAACGGGGGCCCAGTACTTC	CASSLDRSTGAQYF
TRBJ2-3	-	-	TRBV6-5	TGTGCCAGCAGAGTTACTGTGGGAGATACGCAGTATTTT	CASRVTVGDTQYF
TRBJ2-1	-	once	TRBV9	TGTGCCAGCGGACTGCAGGGCTTCGAGCAGTTCTTC	CASGLQGFEQFF
TRBJ1-1	-	few	TRBV29-1	TGCAGCGTTGTTTTGGTACAGTTAAACACTGAAGCTTTCTTT	CSVVLVQLNTEAFF
TRBJ2-2	-	-	TRBV4-3	TGCGCCAGCAGCCCACAGTTTTTCGGGAACACCGGGGAGCTGTTTTTT	CASSPQFFGNTGELFF
TRBJ2-7	-	few	TRBV21-1	TGTGCCAGCAGACCCGCCCAAACAAGAGAGACAGGCCGAACCTACGAGCAGTACTTC	CASRPAQTRETGRTYEQYF
TRBJ1-2	-	once	TRBV2	TGTGCCAGCAGTGCCGACAGGCAGAACTATGGCTACACCTTC	CASSADRQNYGYTF
TRBJ1-3	-	once	TRBV7-6	TGTGCCAGCAGCCTAATGACAGGACGTAGCTCTGGAAACACCATATATTTT	CASSLMTGRSSGNTIYF
TRBJ1-2	-	-	TRBV7-2	TGTGCCAGCAGTGGCGGGGAGGGTTGGGGCTACACCTTC	CASSGGEGWGYTF
TRBJ2-7	-	-	TRBV5-1	TGCGCCAGCAGCTTGGACGGATCGGGGGGCAATTACGAGCAGTACTTC	CASSLDGSGGNYEQYF
TRBJ1-1	TRBD1	-	TRBV30	TGTGCCTGGAGTATAACAGGGGTGAGGACTGAAGCTTTCTTT	CAWSITGVRTEAFF
TRBJ1-5	-	-	TRBV18	TGTGCCAGCTCACCAGGATTTAGCAATCAGCCCCAGCATTTT	CASSPGFSNQPQHF
TRBJ1-2	-	few	TRBV28	TGTGCCATCGGGGGGGGAAATGCAGGGGACTATGGCTACACCTTC	CAIGGGNAGDYGYTF
TRBJ2-3	-	-	TRBV7-3	TGTGCCAGCAGCAGGTCAGGGGGGACAGATACGCAGTATTTT	CASSRSGGTDTQYF
TRBJ1-2	-	-	TRBV5-4	TGTGCCAGCAGCTTTGACAGGAGCTACTATGGCTACACCTTC	CASSFDRSYYGYTF
TRBJ2-2	-	-	TRBV2	TGTGCCAGCAGTGTTAGGGGGGACACCGGGGAGCTGTTTTTT	CASSVRGDTGELFF
TRBJ2-1	-	-	TRBV6-5	TGTGCCAGCAGTTCAAGAACAGGGCGCAATGAGCAGTTCTTC	CASSSRTGRNEQFF
TRBJ1-2	-	once	TRBV15	TGTGCCACCAGCAGAGGGGGGAACGCGGGCTACACCTTC	CATSRGGNAGYTF